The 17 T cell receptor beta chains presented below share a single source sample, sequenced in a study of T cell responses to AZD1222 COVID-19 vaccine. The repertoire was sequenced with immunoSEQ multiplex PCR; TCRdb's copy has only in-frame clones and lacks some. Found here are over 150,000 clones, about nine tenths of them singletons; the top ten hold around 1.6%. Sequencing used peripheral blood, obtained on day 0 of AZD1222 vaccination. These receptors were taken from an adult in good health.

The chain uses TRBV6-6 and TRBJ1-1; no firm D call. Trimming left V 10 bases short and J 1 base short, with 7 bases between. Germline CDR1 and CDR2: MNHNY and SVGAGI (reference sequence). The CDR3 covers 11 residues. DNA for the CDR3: TGTGCCACCACAAAGAACACTGAAGCTTTCTTT. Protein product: CATTKNTEAFF.

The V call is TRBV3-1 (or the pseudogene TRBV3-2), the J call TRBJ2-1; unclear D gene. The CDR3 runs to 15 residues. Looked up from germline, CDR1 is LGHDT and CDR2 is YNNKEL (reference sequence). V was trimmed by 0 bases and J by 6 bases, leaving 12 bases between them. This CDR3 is CASSQEYGFGNEQFF. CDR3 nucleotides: TGTGCCAGCAGCCAAGAATACGGGTTTGGCAATGAGCAGTTCTTC.

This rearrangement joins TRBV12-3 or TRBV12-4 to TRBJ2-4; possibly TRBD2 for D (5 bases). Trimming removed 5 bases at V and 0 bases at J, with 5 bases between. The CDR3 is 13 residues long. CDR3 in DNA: TGTGCCAGCAGTGCGGGAGCCAAAAACATTCAGTACTTC. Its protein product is CASSAGAKNIQYF.

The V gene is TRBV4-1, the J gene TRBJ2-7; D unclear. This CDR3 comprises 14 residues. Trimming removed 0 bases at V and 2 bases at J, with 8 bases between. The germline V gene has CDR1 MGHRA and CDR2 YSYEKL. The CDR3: CASSQDQPPYEQYF. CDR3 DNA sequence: TGCGCCAGCAGCCAAGATCAACCACCCTACGAGCAGTACTTC.

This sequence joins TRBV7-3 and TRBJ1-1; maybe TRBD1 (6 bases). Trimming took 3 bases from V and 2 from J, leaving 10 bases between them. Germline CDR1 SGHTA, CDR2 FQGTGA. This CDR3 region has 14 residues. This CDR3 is CASSFGTSNTEAFF. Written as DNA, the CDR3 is TGTGCCAGCAGCTTCGGGACATCCAACACTGAAGCTTTCTTT.

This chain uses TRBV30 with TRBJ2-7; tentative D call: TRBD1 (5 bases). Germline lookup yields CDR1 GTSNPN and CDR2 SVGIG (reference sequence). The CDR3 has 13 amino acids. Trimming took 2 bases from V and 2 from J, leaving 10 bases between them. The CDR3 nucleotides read TGTGCCTGGAGTAGAGCAGGGCCCTACGAGCAGTACTTC. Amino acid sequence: CAWSRAGPYEQYF.

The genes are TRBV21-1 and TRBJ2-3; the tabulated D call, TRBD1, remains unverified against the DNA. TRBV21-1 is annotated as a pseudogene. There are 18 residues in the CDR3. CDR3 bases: TGTGCCAGCAGCAAAACAACAGGCCCCCGCCGCGGCACAGATACGCAGTATTTT. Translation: CASSKTTGPRRGTDTQYF.

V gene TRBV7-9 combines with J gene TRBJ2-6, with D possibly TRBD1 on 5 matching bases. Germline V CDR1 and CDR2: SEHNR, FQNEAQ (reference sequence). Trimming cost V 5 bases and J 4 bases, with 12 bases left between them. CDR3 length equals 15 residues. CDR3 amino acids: CASSLKGRGANVLTF. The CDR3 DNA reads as TGTGCCAGCAGCCTCAAGGGGCGGGGGGCCAACGTCCTGACTTTC.

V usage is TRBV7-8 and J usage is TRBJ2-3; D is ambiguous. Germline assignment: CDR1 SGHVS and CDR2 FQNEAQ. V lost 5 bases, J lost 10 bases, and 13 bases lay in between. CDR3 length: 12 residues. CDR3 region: CASSRPRMPQYF. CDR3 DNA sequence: TGTGCCAGCAGCCGTCCTCGGATGCCGCAGTATTTT.

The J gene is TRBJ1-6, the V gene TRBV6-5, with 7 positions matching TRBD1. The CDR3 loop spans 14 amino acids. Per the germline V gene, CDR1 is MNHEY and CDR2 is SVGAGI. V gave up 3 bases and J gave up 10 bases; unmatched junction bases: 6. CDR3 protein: CASSYMAGGSPLHF. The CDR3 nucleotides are TGTGCCAGCAGTTATATGGCAGGGGGATCACCCCTCCACTTT.

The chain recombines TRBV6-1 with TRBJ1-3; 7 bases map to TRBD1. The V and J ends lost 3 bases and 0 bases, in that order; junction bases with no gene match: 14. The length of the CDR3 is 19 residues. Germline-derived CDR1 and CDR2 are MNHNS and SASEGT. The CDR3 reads CASSEDLRTGTYSGNTIYF. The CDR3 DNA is TGTGCCAGCAGTGAGGATCTCAGGACAGGAACCTACTCTGGAAACACCATATATTTT.

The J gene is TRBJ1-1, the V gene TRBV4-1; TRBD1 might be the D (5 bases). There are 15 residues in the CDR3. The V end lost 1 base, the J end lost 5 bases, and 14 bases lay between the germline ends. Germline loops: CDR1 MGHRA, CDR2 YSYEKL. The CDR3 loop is CASSQGGEGSTEAFF. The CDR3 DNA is TGCGCCAGCAGCCAAGGAGGGGAGGGCTCGACTGAAGCTTTCTTT.

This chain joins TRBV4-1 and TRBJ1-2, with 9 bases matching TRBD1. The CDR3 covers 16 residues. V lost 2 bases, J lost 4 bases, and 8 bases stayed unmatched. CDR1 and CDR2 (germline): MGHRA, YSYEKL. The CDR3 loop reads CASSQITGGVGYGYTF. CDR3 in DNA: TGCGCCAGCAGCCAAATTACAGGGGGCGTGGGCTATGGCTACACCTTC.

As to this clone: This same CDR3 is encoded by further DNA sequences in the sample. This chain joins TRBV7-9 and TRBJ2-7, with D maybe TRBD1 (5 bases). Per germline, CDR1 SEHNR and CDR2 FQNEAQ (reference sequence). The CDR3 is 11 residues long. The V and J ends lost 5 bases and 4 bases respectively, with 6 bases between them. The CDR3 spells CASSRQYEQYF. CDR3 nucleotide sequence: TGTGCCAGCAGCAGACAGTACGAGCAGTACTTC.

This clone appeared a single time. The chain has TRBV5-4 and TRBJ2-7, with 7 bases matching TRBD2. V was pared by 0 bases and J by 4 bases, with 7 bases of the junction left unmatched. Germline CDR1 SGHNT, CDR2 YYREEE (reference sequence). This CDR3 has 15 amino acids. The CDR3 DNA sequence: TGTGCCAGCAGCTTGGAGCCGGCGGGGGAGTACGAGCAGTACTTC. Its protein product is CASSLEPAGEYEQYF.

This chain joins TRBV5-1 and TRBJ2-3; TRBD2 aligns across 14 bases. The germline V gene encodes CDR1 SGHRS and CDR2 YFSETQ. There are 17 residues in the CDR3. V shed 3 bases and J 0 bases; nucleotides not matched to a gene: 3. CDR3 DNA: TGCGCCAGCAGCTCCAGACTAGCGGGAGGGAGCACAGATACGCAGTATTTT. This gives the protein CASSSRLAGGSTDTQYF.

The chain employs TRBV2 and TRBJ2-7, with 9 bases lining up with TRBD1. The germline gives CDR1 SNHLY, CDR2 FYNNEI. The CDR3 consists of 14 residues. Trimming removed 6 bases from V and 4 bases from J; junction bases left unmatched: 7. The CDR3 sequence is CASSAGQGGYEQYF. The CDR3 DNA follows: TGTGCCAGCAGCGCGGGACAGGGAGGGTACGAGCAGTACTTC.